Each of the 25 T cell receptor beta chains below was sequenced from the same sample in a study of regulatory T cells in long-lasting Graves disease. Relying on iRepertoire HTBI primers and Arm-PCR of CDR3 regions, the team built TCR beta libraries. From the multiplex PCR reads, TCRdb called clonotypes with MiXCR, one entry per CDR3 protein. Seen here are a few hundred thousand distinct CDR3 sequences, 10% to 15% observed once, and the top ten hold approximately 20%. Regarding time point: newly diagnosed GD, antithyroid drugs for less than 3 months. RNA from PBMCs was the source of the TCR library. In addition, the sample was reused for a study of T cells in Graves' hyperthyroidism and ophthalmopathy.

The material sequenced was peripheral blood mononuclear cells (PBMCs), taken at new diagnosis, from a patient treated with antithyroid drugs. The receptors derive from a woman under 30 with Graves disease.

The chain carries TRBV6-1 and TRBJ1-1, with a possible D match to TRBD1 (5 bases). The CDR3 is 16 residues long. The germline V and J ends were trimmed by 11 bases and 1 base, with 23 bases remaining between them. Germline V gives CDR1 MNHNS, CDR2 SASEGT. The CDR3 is CAQIGDGAFPNTEAFF. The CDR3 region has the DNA TGTGCCCAAATCGGGGACGGCGCCTTTCCGAACACTGAAGCTTTCTTT.

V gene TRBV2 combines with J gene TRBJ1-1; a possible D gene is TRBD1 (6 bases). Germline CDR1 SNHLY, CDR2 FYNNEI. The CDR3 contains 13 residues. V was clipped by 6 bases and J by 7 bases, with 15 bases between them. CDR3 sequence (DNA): TGTGCCAGCAGGAAACAGGGTAGCGGTGAAGCTTTCTTT. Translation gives CASRKQGSGEAFF.

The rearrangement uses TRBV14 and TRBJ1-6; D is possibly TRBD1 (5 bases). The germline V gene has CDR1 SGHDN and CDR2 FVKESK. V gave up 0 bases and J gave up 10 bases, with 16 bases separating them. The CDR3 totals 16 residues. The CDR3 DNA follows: TGTGCCAGCAGCCAAGAGGTGGGACTTCGCGGCTCACCCCTCCACTTT. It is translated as CASSQEVGLRGSPLHF.

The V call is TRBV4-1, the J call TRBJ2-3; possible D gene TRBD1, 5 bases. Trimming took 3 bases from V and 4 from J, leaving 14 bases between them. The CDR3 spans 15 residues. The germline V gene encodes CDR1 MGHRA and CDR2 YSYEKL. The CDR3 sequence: CASSHWGRDPDTQYF. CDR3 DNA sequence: TGCGCCAGCAGCCACTGGGGCAGAGACCCAGATACGCAGTATTTT.

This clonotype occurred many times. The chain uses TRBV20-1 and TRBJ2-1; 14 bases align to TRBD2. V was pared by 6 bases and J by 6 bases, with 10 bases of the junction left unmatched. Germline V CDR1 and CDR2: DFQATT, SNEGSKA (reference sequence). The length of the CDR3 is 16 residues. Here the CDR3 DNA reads TGCAGTGCCCCAGGACTAGCGGGAGGAGGGTCCAATGAGCAGTTCTTC. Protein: CSAPGLAGGGSNEQFF.

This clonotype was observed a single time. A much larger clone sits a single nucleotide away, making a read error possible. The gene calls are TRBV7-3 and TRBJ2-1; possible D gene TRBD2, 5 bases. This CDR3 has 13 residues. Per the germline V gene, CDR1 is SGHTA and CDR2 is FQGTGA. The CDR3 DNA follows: TGTGCCAGCAGCTTAAGCATGGGAGATGAGCGGTTCTTC. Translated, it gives CASSLSMGDERFF.

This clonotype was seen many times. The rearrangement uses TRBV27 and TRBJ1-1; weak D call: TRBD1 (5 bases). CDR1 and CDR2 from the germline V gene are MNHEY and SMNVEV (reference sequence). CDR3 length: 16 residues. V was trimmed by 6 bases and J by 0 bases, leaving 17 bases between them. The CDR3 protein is CASSKSRVTLNTEAFF. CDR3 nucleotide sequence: TGTGCCAGCAGCAAATCCAGGGTCACGCTGAACACTGAAGCTTTCTTT.

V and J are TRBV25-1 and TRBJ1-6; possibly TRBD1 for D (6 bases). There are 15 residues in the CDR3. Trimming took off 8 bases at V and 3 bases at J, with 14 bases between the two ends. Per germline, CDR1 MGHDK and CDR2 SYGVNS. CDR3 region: CASARGGIYNSPLHF. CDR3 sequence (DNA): TGTGCCAGCGCTCGAGGGGGAATCTATAATTCACCCCTCCACTTT. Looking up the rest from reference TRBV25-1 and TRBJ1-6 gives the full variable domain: EADIYQTPRYLVIGTGKKITLECSQTMGHDKMYWYQQDPGMELHLIHYSYGVNSTEKGDLSSESTVSRIRTEHFPLTLESARPSHTSQYLCASARGGIYNSPLHFGNGTRLTVT.

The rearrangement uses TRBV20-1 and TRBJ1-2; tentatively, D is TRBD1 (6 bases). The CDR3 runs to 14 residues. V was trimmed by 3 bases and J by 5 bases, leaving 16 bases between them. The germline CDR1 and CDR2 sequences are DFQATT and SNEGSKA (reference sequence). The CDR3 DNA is TGCAGTGCTAGTTCCCGGACAGCCCAGTATGGCTACACCTTC. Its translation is CSASSRTAQYGYTF.

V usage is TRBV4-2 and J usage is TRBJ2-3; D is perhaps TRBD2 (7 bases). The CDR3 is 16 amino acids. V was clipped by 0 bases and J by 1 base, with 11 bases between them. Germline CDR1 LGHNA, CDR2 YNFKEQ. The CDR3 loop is CASSQDRGGGTDTQYF. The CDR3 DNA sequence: TGTGCCAGCAGCCAAGACCGCGGGGGCGGCACAGATACGCAGTATTTT.

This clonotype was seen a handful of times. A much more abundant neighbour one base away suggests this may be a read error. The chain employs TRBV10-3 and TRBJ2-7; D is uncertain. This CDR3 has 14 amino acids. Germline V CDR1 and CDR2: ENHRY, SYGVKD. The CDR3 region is CATSESGVAYEQYF. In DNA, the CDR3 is TGTGCCACCAGTGAGTCTGGGGTTGCCTACGAGCAGTACTTC.

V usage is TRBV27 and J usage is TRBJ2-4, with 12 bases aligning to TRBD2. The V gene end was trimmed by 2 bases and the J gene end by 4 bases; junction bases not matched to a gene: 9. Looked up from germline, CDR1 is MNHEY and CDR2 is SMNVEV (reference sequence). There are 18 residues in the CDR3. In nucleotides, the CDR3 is TGTGCCAGCAGTTTAGAGGCGCGACTAGCGGGAGTAAAAAACATTCAGTACTTC. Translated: CASSLEARLAGVKNIQYF.

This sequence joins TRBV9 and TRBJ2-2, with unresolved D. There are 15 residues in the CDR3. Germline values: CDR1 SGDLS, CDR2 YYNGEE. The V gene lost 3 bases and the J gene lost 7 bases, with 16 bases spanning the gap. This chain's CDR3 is CASSEAPTLVGELFF. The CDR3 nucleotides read TGTGCCAGCAGCGAGGCCCCCACTCTCGTCGGGGAGCTGTTTTTT.

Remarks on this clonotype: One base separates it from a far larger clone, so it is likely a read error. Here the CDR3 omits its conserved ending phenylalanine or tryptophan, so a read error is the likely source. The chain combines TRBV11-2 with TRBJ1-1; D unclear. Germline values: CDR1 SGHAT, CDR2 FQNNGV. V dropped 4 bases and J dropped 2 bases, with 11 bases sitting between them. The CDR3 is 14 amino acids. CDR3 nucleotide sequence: TGTGCCAGCAGCTACGCATTGACCAACACTGAAGCTTTCTCT. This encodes CASSYALTNTEAFS.

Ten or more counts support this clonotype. CDR3 sequence (DNA): TGTGCCAGCAGCCTTGGGGTCGACTATGGCTACACCTTC. Its protein is CASSLGVDYGYTF. The gene calls are TRBV9 and TRBJ1-2; D not certain. This CDR3 is built from 13 residues. The V gene's germline CDR1 is SGDLS and CDR2 YYNGEE. V dropped 4 bases and J dropped 3 bases, with 10 bases sitting between them.

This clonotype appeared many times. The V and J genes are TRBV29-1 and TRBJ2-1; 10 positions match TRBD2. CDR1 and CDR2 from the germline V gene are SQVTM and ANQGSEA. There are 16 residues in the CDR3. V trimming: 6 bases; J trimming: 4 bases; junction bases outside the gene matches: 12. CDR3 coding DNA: TGCAGCGTAGCCTACAGACTAGCGGGTTTATACAATGAGCAGTTCTTC. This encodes CSVAYRLAGLYNEQFF.

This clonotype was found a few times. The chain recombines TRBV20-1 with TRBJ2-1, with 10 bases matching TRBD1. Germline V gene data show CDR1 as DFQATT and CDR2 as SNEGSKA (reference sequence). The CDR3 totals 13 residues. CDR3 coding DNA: TGCGGCCGGGGGACAGGGGAGTGGAATGAGCAGTTCTTC. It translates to CGRGTGEWNEQFF.

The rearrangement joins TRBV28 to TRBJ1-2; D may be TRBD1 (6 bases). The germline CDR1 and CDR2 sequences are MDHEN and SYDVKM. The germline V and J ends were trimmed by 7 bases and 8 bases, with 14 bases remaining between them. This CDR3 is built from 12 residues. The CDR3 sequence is CASNYRVSGYTF. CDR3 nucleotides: TGTGCCAGCAATTACAGGGTATCCGGCTACACCTTC.

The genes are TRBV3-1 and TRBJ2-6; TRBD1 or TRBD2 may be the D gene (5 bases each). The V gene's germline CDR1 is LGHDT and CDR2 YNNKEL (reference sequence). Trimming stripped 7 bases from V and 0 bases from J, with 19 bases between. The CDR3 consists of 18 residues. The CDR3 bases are TGTGCCAGCACCCTTCGGGGCTCCACGGCCTCTGGGGCCAACGTCCTGACTTTC. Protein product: CASTLRGSTASGANVLTF.

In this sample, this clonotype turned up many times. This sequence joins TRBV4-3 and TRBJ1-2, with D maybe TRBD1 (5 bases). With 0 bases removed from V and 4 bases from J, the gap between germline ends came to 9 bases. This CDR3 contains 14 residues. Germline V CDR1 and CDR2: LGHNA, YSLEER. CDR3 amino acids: CASSQEGRAYGYTF. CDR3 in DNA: TGCGCCAGCAGCCAAGAAGGCAGGGCCTATGGCTACACCTTC.

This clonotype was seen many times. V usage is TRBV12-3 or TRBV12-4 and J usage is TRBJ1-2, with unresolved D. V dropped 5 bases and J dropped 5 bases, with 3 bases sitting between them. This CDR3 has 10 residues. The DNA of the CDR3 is TGTGCCAGCAGTAGATATGGCTACACCTTC. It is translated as CASSRYGYTF.

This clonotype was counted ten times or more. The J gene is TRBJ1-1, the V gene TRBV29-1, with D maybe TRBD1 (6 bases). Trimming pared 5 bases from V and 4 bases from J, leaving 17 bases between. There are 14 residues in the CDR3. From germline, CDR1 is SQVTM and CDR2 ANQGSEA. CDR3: CSVHRDHLGTEAFF. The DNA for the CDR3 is TGCAGCGTTCACAGGGACCATTTGGGCACTGAAGCTTTCTTT.

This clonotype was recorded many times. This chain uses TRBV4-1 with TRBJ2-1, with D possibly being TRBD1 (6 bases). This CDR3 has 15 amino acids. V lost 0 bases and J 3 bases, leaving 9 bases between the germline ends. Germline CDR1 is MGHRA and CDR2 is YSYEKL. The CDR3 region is CASSQDSTGYNEQFF. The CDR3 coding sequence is TGCGCCAGCAGCCAAGACTCGACAGGCTACAATGAGCAGTTCTTC.

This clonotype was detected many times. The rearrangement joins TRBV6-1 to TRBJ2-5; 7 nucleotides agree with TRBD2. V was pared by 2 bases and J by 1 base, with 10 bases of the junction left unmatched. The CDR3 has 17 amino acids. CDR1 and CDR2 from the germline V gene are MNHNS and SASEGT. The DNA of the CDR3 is TGTGCCAGCAGTGAATATGGGCAGCGGGGAGGCCAAGAGACCCAGTACTTC. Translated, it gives CASSEYGQRGGQETQYF.

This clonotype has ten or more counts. CDR3 sequence: CASSQVSRGRNEKLFF. The CDR3, as DNA: TGTGCCAGCAGCCAAGTCTCTCGGGGGCGGAATGAAAAACTGTTTTTT. The V gene is TRBV3-1, the J gene TRBJ1-4, with D perhaps matching TRBD1 (6 bases). Trimming left V 1 base short and J 5 bases short, with 14 bases between. CDR3 size: 16 residues. Germline lookup yields CDR1 LGHDT and CDR2 YNNKEL (reference sequence).